A single sample gave rise to the 7 T cell receptor beta chains below, sequenced in a study of shared clonotypes between healthy human individuals. TCRdb keeps only in-frame clones here, not all; method: immunoSEQ multiplex PCR. The table shows 1,500,000 or so clones, with 97% to 99% occurring only once. What was sequenced was naive CD4+ T cells sorted from blood. Noted subset: CD45RA+ positively selected. The receptors stem from a man in his thirties or forties in good health.

This chain uses TRBV9 with TRBJ2-1; 10 bases map to TRBD2. CDR1 SGDLS and CDR2 YYNGEE come from the germline V gene. V shed 0 bases, J shed 6 bases, and the junction held 3 bases outside the gene matches. This CDR3 contains 15 residues. CDR3 amino acids: CASSVASGRLNEQFF. The CDR3 DNA sequence: TGTGCCAGCAGCGTAGCTAGCGGGAGACTCAATGAGCAGTTCTTC.

In nucleotides, the CDR3 is TGTGCCAGCACCACCAGGGGCACCAGCTACGAGCAGTACTTC. Protein: CASTTRGTSYEQYF. The rearrangement joins TRBV11-2 to TRBJ2-7, with a possible D match to TRBD1 (6 bases). CDR1 and CDR2 from the germline V gene are SGHAT and FQNNGV. V lost 7 bases to trimming and J lost 3 bases, with 16 bases between them. This CDR3 region has 14 residues.

This clone was picked up one time. The CDR3 sequence is CASSIYLGQGNQPQHF. CDR3 bases: TGTGCCAGTAGTATCTACCTGGGACAGGGTAATCAGCCCCAGCATTTT. V and J are TRBV19 and TRBJ1-5, with 9 bases matching TRBD1. Germline V lookup: CDR1 LNHDA, CDR2 SQIVND (reference sequence). The V gene end was trimmed by 3 bases and the J gene end by 4 bases; junction bases not matched to a gene: 7. The CDR3 has 16 amino acids.

The chain combines TRBV18 with TRBJ2-3; 9 bases are a match to TRBD2. With 1 base clipped from V and 0 bases from J, the junction kept 5 bases outside the gene matches. CDR1 is KGHSH and CDR2 is LQKENI in the germline V gene. The CDR3 has 17 amino acids. The CDR3 region has the DNA TGTGCCAGCTCACCACTTACTAGCGGGTCCAGCACAGATACGCAGTATTTT. This sequence encodes CASSPLTSGSSTDTQYF. Full variable domain (outside the CDR3, taken from reference TRBV18 and TRBJ2-3): NAGVMQNPRHLVRRRGQEARLRCSPMKGHSHVYWYRQLPEEGLKFMVYLQKENIIDESGMPKERFSAEFPKEGPSILRIQQVVRGDSAAYFCASSPLTSGSSTDTQYFGPGTRLTVL.

This chain joins TRBV30 and TRBJ2-7; D may correspond to TRBD1 or TRBD2 (5 bases each). Germline loops: CDR1 GTSNPN, CDR2 SVGIG (reference sequence). CDR3 length equals 14 residues. The V and J ends lost 0 bases and 2 bases respectively, with 11 bases between them. CDR3 protein: CAWSVWGTTYEQYF. The CDR3 DNA reads as TGTGCCTGGAGTGTATGGGGGACCACCTACGAGCAGTACTTC.

V usage is TRBV4-3 and J usage is TRBJ2-2; TRBD1 aligns across 11 bases. Germline loops: CDR1 LGHNA, CDR2 YSLEER. V lost 4 bases, J lost 6 bases, and 10 bases stayed unmatched. The CDR3 is made up of 17 amino acids. CDR3: CASSRVPGQGVSGELFF. CDR3 in DNA: TGCGCCAGCAGCCGAGTCCCGGGACAGGGGGTGTCCGGGGAGCTGTTTTTT.

V usage is TRBV21-1 and J usage is TRBJ2-7; the table calls TRBD2, which could not be checked here. TRBV21-1 is a pseudogene locus. This CDR3 is 15 amino acids long. The CDR3 DNA follows: TGTGCCAGCAGCAAAGTCCTGCCTAGACTCTACGAGCAGTACTTC. Translating gives CASSKVLPRLYEQYF.